The clone carrying this T cell receptor beta chain came up a few times. The sample comes from a study of shared clonotypes between healthy human individuals. The CDR3 extends over 14 amino acids. Germline CDR1 and CDR2: MDHEN and SYDVKM. Trimming took 7 bases from V and 5 from J; bases not matched to a gene: 7. Profiling relied on immunoSEQ multiplex PCR, and the TCRdb table lists in-frame clones only, not all of them. The table lists 950,000 to 1,100,000 clones, 70% to 80% of them singletons, with approximately 1.5% in the top ten. This TCR came from a man between 18 and 29 years old in good health. V and J are TRBV28 and TRBJ1-1; 10 bases map to TRBD1. Sequenced sample: memory CD4+ T cells sorted from blood. The subset here: CD45RA-negative fraction. CDR3 amino acids: CASKLRTGGTEAFF. The DNA of the CDR3 is TGTGCCAGCAAACTCAGGACAGGGGGTACTGAAGCTTTCTTT.